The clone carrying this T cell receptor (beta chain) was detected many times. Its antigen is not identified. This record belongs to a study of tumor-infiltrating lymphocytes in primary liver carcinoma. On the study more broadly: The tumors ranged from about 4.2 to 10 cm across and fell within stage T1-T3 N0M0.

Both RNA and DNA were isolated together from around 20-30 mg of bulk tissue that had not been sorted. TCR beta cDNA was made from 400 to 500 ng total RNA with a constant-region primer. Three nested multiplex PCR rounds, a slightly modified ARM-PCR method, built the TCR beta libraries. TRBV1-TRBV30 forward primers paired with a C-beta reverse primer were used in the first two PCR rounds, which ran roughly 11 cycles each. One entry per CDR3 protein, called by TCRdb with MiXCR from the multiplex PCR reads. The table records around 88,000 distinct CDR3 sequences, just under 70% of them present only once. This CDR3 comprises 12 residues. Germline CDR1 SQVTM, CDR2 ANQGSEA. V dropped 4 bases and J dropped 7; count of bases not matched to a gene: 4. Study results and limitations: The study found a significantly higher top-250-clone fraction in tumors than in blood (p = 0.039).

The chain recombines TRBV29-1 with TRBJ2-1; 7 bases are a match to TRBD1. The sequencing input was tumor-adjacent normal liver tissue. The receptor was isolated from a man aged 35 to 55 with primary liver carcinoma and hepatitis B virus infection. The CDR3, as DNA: TGCAGCGTTGTTAAACAGGGGAATGAGCAGTTCTTC. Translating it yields CSVVKQGNEQFF.